The clone carrying this TCR beta chain has only a few counts. Its antigen remains unidentified. The data stem from a study of T-cell memory formation after mild COVID-19. TCRdb processed the 5' RACE reads anew with MiXCR; each CDR3 protein has one entry. This sample has roughly 190,000 distinct CDR3 sequences; 15% to 20% occur once, and the top ten carry 2.4%. Looked up from germline, CDR1 is DFQATT and CDR2 is SNEGSKA (reference sequence). This CDR3 is 10 amino acids long. Trimming removed 6 bases from V and 2 bases from J, with 3 bases in between. General observations from the study: The study found balanced CD4/CD8 in clones contracting day 15 to 85 and a CD4+ lean in later expanders. Those CD4+ clones that contracted were mainly in CM and EM (CD8+ ones in EMRA). Memory sampled before infection contained some responding clones, suggesting cross-reactive memory joined.

Sequenced material: PBMCs or a T cell subset sorted from them (not recorded which). The genes are TRBV20-1 and TRBJ2-3; D is unresolved. The receptor was isolated from an adult woman who had mild COVID-19 (a few samples of this study predate the infection). Cell type and time point are not known. CDR3 DNA: TGCAGTGCCCTCACAGATACGCAGTATTTT. Translating gives CSALTDTQYF.